These 27 T cell receptor beta chains were all obtained from the same sample, sequenced in a study of T cells in Graves' hyperthyroidism and ophthalmopathy. The CDR3 regions of TCR beta were amplified from RNA transcripts. HTBI primers drove first-round RT-PCR of the TCR CDR3. TCRdb processed the multiplex PCR reads anew with MiXCR; each CDR3 protein has one entry. The sample yields around 700,000 distinct CDR3 sequences, 18% seen once. Sequencing input: blood. The receptors were sampled from a woman in her fifties or sixties with Graves' hyperthyroidism that later progressed to Graves' ophthalmopathy.

This clonotype has a count of ten or more. The chain employs TRBV5-1 and TRBJ2-7; tentative D call: TRBD2 (6 bases). Germline CDR1 reads SGHRS; CDR2 reads YFSETQ. This CDR3 region has 14 residues. Trimming removed 2 bases at V and 3 bases at J, with 12 bases between. CDR3 coding DNA: TGCGCCAGCAGCTTCCGGGACTCGTACTACGAGCAGTACTTC. Protein product: CASSFRDSYYEQYF.

A word on this clonotype: At one boundary the junction diverges from the germline segment, which might be a read error. The chain has TRBV9 and TRBJ1-2, with 10 bases lining up with TRBD1. CDR1 and CDR2 (germline): SGDLS, YYNGEE. The CDR3 spans 15 residues. DNA for the CDR3: TGCGCCAGCAGCCCCCGGGACAGGGGTATCTATGGCTACACCTTC. Amino acids: CASSPRDRGIYGYTF.

The CDR3 loop is CAWRSPGLYNEQFF. DNA of the CDR3: TGTGCCTGGAGATCCCCAGGGTTGTACAATGAGCAGTTCTTC. The rearrangement links TRBV30 to TRBJ2-1, with D maybe TRBD1 (5 bases). Germline assignment: CDR1 GTSNPN and CDR2 SVGIG (reference sequence). CDR3 size: 14 residues. V lost 3 bases and J 4 bases, leaving 13 bases between the germline ends.

This rearrangement joins TRBV30 to TRBJ1-2; D gene unclear. V shed 1 base and J shed 4 bases, with 7 bases lying between them. Germline CDR1 GTSNPN, CDR2 SVGIG (reference sequence). There are 12 residues in the CDR3. CDR3 coding DNA: TGTGCCTGGAGTGGAACTTCCTATGGCTACACCTTC. It codes for CAWSGTSYGYTF.

This rearrangement joins TRBV12-3 or TRBV12-4 to TRBJ2-1; TRBD1 might be the D (6 bases). V lost 5 bases and J lost 6, with 17 bases in between. The CDR3 is 15 amino acids. CDR3 nucleotides: TGTGCCAGCAGTCCCCGTGGCAGGGGCGGCAATGAGCAGTTCTTC. This translates into CASSPRGRGGNEQFF.

This clonotype was seen ten or more times. The chain links TRBV7-3 to TRBJ1-2, with 9 nucleotides matching TRBD1. Germline CDR1 is SGHTA and CDR2 is FQGTGA. The CDR3 consists of 15 residues. Germline trimming cut 5 bases from V and 5 bases from J; bases unmatched to any gene: 9. The CDR3 coding sequence is TGTGCCAGCAGCGACACCGGGACAGGGTTTTATGGCTACACCTTC. Translating gives CASSDTGTGFYGYTF.

This clonotype was seen at least ten times. The V call is TRBV11-2, the J call TRBJ2-1; maybe TRBD2 (7 bases). V was cut by 7 bases and J by 10 bases, with 20 bases left in between. CDR1 SGHAT and CDR2 FQNNGV come from the germline V gene. This CDR3 comprises 14 residues. Written as DNA, the CDR3 is TGTGCCAGCAACCGCGGGGGCCCGAGCCGAGAGCAGTTCTTC. Translation: CASNRGGPSREQFF.

In regard to this clonotype: No conserved phenylalanine or tryptophan ends this CDR3, so it is likely a read error. The gene calls are TRBV9 and TRBJ2-3; 9 bases map to TRBD2. The CDR3 is 17 amino acids. J gave up 0 bases and V 0 bases, and 5 bases lay outside the gene matches. The V gene's germline CDR1 is SGDLS and CDR2 YYNGEE. The CDR3 bases are TGTGCCAGCAGCGTAGTGCCCAGCGGGGGGAGCACAGATACGCAGTATCTT. As protein: CASSVVPSGGSTDTQYL.

This clonotype was recorded many times. This rearrangement joins TRBV11-2 to TRBJ2-7, with D perhaps TRBD1 (5 bases). From germline, CDR1 is SGHAT and CDR2 FQNNGV. This CDR3 is 15 amino acids long. V lost 5 bases to trimming and J lost 0 bases, with 14 bases between them. The DNA for the CDR3 is TGTGCCAGCAGCCCGACCAGGGTACCCTCCTACGAGCAGTACTTC. It codes for CASSPTRVPSYEQYF.

CDR3: CASTKEGSGASTDTQYF. The CDR3 bases are TGTGCCAGCACCAAGGAGGGTAGCGGGGCTAGCACAGATACGCAGTATTTT. The V call is TRBV12-3 or TRBV12-4, the J call TRBJ2-3; 8 positions match TRBD2. The CDR3 extends over 17 amino acids. V was clipped by 7 bases and J by 0 bases; unmatched bases: 12.

Of note for this clonotype: Because it lacks the conserved phenylalanine or tryptophan at the end, this CDR3 is likely a read error. The V gene is TRBV10-3, the J gene TRBJ2-7, with D unclear. In germline, CDR1 is ENHRY, CDR2 SYGVKD. This CDR3 has 13 residues. With 4 bases removed from V and 2 bases from J, the gap between germline ends came to 9 bases. The chain's CDR3 is CAISAWQAYEQYL. The CDR3 DNA reads as TGTGCCATCAGTGCCTGGCAAGCCTACGAGCAGTACCTC.

Points on this clonotype: It may be a read error: a sequence one base away is much more abundant. The chain has TRBV5-6 and TRBJ2-1, with D tentatively TRBD1 or TRBD2 (5 bases each). The V and J ends lost 4 bases and 8 bases respectively, with 19 bases between them. The CDR3 sequence is 15 residues long. Germline V gene data show CDR1 as SGHDT and CDR2 as YYEEEE. CDR3 nucleotides: TGTGCCAGCAGCCCTCCGTCGGGACCTCACGATGAGCAGTTCTTC. It codes for CASSPPSGPHDEQFF. Full variable domain (outside the CDR3, taken from reference TRBV5-6 and TRBJ2-1): DAGVTQSPTHLIKTRGQQVTLRCSPKSGHDTVSWYQQALGQGPQFIFQYYEEEERQRGNFPDRFSGHQFPNYSSELNVNALLLGDSALYLCASSPPSGPHDEQFFGPGTRLTVL.

This clonotype showed up just a few times. The CDR3 loop is CASSAGRRDGYTF. CDR3 sequence (DNA): TGTGCCAGCAGCGCCGGCCGACGGGATGGCTACACCTTC. The J gene is TRBJ1-2, the V gene TRBV5-6; D is unclear. Trimming took off 4 bases at V and 6 bases at J, with 13 bases between the two ends. Germline V gives CDR1 SGHDT, CDR2 YYEEEE. The CDR3 consists of 13 residues.

There are many counts of this clonotype. The V gene is TRBV11-2, the J gene TRBJ1-2, with 9 bases lining up with TRBD1. Germline V gene sequence: CDR1 SGHAT, CDR2 FQNNGV. Trimming at V came to 5 bases and at J to 1 base, leaving 8 bases not matched to a gene. The CDR3 extends over 16 amino acids. DNA of the CDR3: TGTGCCAGCAGCCGTACCCAGACAGGGGGTAACTATGGCTACACCTTC. Residues: CASSRTQTGGNYGYTF.

This clonotype was recorded many times. The chain recombines TRBV6-1 with TRBJ1-1, with 9 nucleotides matching TRBD1. The length of the CDR3 is 15 residues. Losses at the gene ends were 6 bases for V and 3 bases for J; bases not matched to a gene: 8. Per germline, CDR1 MNHNS and CDR2 SASEGT. The CDR3 region is CASRAGTGYHTEAFF. The CDR3 DNA reads TGTGCCAGCAGGGCCGGGACAGGGTACCACACTGAAGCTTTCTTT.

The CDR3 spells CATSREGTDYGYTF. The CDR3 DNA follows: TGTGCCACCAGCAGAGAGGGGACAGACTATGGCTACACCTTC. This chain uses TRBV15 with TRBJ1-2, with 7 bases identical to TRBD1. The CDR3 spans 14 residues. Trimming cost V 0 bases and J 3 bases; bases outside gene matches: 1. Germline V gives CDR1 LNHNV, CDR2 YYDKDF (reference sequence).

This clonotype has more than one count but fewer than ten. The chain employs TRBV19 and TRBJ1-5; the match to TRBD1 covers 8 bases. V was clipped by 8 bases and J by 7 bases; unmatched bases: 13. The CDR3 contains 15 residues. Per germline, CDR1 LNHDA and CDR2 SQIVND (reference sequence). CDR3: CASLLSDRVQQPQHF. DNA of the CDR3: TGTGCCAGTCTCTTATCGGACAGGGTGCAACAGCCCCAGCATTTT.

Comments on this clonotype: A much larger clonotype is one base distant, so this may be a read error. The chain is built from TRBV20-1 and TRBJ2-2, with D hard to call. Germline lookup yields CDR1 DFQATT and CDR2 SNEGSKA (reference sequence). The V and J ends lost 0 bases and 0 bases respectively, with 11 bases between them. There are 16 residues in the CDR3. CDR3 in DNA: TGCAGTGCTAGAGATATCCAGACACCGAACACCGGGGAGCTGTTTTTT. It is translated as CSARDIQTPNTGELFF.

The V gene is TRBV4-1, the J gene TRBJ2-5; 9 bases map to TRBD1. This CDR3 contains 15 residues. CDR1 MGHRA and CDR2 YSYEKL come from the germline V gene. V lost 0 bases, J lost 4 bases, and 3 bases stayed unmatched. CDR3 nucleotide sequence: TGCGCCAGCAGCCAAGATTTGACAGGGGGAGAGACCCAGTACTTC. This sequence encodes CASSQDLTGGETQYF.

The CDR3 protein is CAIGQGEGEKLFF. For the CDR3, the DNA is TGTGCCATCGGACAGGGCGAGGGTGAAAAACTGTTTTTT. This chain joins TRBV10-3 and TRBJ1-4; 8 bases match TRBD1. The V segment lost 8 bases and the J segment 7 bases; nucleotides outside the gene matches: 6. CDR1 and CDR2 from the germline V gene are ENHRY and SYGVKD. The CDR3 contains 13 residues.

As concerns this clonotype: A junction end diverges from the germline sequence, so it may reflect a read error. V gene TRBV7-9 combines with J gene TRBJ1-2; weak D call: TRBD1 (5 bases). There are 15 residues in the CDR3. In germline, CDR1 is SEHNR, CDR2 FQNEAQ (reference sequence). In nucleotides, the CDR3 is TGTGCCAGCACCTTAAGCCTGGAGGGGAACTATGGCTACACCTTC. Protein product: CASTLSLEGNYGYTF.

This clonotype was detected ten times or more. V usage is TRBV20-1 and J usage is TRBJ1-2; 10 bases fit TRBD1. The germline gives CDR1 DFQATT, CDR2 SNEGSKA (reference sequence). The length of the CDR3 is 14 residues. J was trimmed by 10 bases and V by 1 base; bases with no gene match: 9. The CDR3 spells CSARGGQGVYLYTF. CDR3 in DNA: TGCAGTGCTAGAGGAGGACAGGGGGTGTATCTCTACACCTTC.

This clonotype was seen more than once but under ten times. The J gene is TRBJ2-1, the V gene TRBV18; TRBD2 agrees at 11 bases. With V trimmed by 2 bases and J by 5 bases, 14 bases remained unmatched. The CDR3 runs 19 residues. CDR1 is KGHSH and CDR2 is LQKENI in the germline V gene. The CDR3 loop reads CASSPFPISGTSGNNEQFF. The CDR3 region has the DNA TGTGCCAGCTCACCATTCCCAATCTCCGGGACTAGCGGTAACAATGAGCAGTTCTTC.

The sample holds a few counts of this clonotype. The rearrangement joins TRBV10-3 to TRBJ2-5; D ambiguous. V gave up 0 bases and J gave up 2 bases, with 7 bases separating them. Germline lookup yields CDR1 ENHRY and CDR2 SYGVKD. CDR3 length equals 14 residues. CDR3 DNA: TGTGCCATCAGTGAGTCGTACAGTCAAGAGACCCAGTACTTC. Translating it yields CAISESYSQETQYF.

J is TRBJ2-5 and V is TRBV7-6; the D gene is possibly TRBD2 (5 bases). V was trimmed by 5 bases and J by 13 bases, leaving 26 bases between them. The CDR3 runs 15 residues. Germline V gives CDR1 SGHVS, CDR2 FNYEAQ. CDR3 sequence reads: CASSVYREKRSPGYF. The CDR3 bases are TGTGCCAGCAGCGTTTACCGGGAAAAACGCTCTCCGGGGTACTTC.

This clonotype was counted between two and nine times. CDR3 coding DNA: TGTGCCAGCAGTTACTCGCCGGTTGACGAGCAGTACTTC. The encoded protein is CASSYSPVDEQYF. V gene TRBV6-5 combines with J gene TRBJ2-7; D unclear. Trimming took off 0 bases at V and 5 bases at J, with 8 bases between the two ends. This CDR3 region has 13 residues. Germline V lookup: CDR1 MNHEY, CDR2 SVGAGI.

Many counts were recorded for this clonotype. The V call is TRBV2, the J call TRBJ2-7, with 16 bases matching TRBD2. Germline assignment: CDR1 SNHLY and CDR2 FYNNEI. The ends lost 6 bases at V and 3 bases at J; junction bases unmatched: 14. The CDR3 loop spans 19 amino acids. The CDR3 loop is CASRINPGLAGGLSYEQYF. CDR3 sequence (DNA): TGTGCCAGCAGGATAAATCCGGGACTAGCGGGGGGGCTAAGCTACGAGCAGTACTTC.